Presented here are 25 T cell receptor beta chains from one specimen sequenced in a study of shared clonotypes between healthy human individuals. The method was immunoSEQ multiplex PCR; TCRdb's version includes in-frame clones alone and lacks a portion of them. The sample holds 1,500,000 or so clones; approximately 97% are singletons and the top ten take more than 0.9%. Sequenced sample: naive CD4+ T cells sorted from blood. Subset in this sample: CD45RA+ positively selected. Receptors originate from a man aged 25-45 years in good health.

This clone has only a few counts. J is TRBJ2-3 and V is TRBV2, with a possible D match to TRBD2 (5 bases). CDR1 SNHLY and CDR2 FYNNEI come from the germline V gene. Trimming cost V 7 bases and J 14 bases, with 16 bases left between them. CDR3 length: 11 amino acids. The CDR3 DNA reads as TGTGCCAGCACCGCGGGCAGAAGGAGGTATTTT. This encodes CASTAGRRRYF. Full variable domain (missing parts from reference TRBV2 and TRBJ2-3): EPEVTQTPSHQVTQMGQEVILRCVPISNHLYFYWYRQILGQKVEFLVSFYNNEISEKSEIFDDQFSVERPDGSNFTLKIRSTKLEDSAMYFCASTAGRRRYFGPGTRLTVL.

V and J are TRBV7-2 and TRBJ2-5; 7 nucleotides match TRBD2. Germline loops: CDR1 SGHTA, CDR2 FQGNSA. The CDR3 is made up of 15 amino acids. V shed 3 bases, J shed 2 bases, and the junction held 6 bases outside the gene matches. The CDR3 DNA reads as TGTGCCAGCAGCTTGGGGGGGAACACGCAAGAGACCCAGTACTTC. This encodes CASSLGGNTQETQYF. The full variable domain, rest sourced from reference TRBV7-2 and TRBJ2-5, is GAGVSQSPSNKVTEKGKDVELRCDPISGHTALYWYRQSLGQGLEFLIYFQGNSAPDKSGLPSDRFSAERTGGSVSTLTIQRTQQEDSAVYLCASSLGGNTQETQYFGPGTRLLVL.

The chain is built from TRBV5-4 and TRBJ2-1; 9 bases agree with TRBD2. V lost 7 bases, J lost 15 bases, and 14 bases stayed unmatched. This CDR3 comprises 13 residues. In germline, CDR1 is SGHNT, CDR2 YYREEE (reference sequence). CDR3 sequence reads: CASARLAEGSLFF. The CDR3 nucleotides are TGTGCCAGCGCCAGACTAGCGGAGGGAAGTCTGTTCTTC.

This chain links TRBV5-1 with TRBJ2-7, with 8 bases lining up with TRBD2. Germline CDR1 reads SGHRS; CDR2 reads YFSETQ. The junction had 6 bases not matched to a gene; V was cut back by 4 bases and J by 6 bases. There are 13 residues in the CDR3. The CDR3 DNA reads TGCGCCAGCAGCGCAGGGACTAGTGTCGAGCAGTACTTC. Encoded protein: CASSAGTSVEQYF.

The CDR3 DNA reads as TGTGCCAGCTCACCGGGCGTTTCGGACGAGCAGTACTTC. The encoded protein is CASSPGVSDEQYF. The V gene is TRBV18, the J gene TRBJ2-7; D unresolved. V gave up 3 bases and J gave up 5 bases, with 11 bases separating them. Germline assignment: CDR1 KGHSH and CDR2 LQKENI. The CDR3 is made up of 13 amino acids.

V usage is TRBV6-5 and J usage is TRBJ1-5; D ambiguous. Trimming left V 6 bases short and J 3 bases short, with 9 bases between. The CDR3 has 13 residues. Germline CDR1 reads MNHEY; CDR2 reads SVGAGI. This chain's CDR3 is CASRGKDNQPQHF. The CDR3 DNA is TGTGCCAGCAGAGGCAAGGACAATCAGCCCCAGCATTTT.

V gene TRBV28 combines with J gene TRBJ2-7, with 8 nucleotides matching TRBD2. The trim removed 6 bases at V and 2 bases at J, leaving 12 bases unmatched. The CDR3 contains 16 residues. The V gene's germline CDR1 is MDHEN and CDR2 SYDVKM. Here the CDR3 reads CASSPPGTSSTYEQYF. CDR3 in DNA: TGTGCCAGCAGCCCACCGGGGACTAGTTCTACCTACGAGCAGTACTTC.

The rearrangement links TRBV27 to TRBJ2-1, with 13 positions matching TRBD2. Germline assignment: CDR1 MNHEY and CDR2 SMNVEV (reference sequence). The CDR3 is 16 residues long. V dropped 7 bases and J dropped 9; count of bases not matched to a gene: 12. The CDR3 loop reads CASIIRRTSGSVEQFF. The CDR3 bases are TGTGCCAGCATTATTAGGAGGACTAGCGGGAGCGTTGAGCAGTTCTTC.

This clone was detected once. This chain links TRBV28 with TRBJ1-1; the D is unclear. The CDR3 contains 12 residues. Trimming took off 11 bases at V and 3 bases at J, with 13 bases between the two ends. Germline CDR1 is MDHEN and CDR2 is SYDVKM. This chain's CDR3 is CAVEGFDTEAFF. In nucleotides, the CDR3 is TGTGCCGTCGAGGGCTTTGACACTGAAGCTTTCTTT.

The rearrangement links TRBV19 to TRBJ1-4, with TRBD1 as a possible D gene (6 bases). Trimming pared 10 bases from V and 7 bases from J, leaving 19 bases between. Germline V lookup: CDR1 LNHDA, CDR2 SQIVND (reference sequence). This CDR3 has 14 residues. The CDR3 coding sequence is TGTGCCACTAAAGAGTACAGGGCAAGTGAAAAACTGTTTTTT. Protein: CATKEYRASEKLFF.

Here the CDR3 DNA reads TGTGCCAGCAGGCGGGACTTGGGAGATACGCAGTATTTT. It specifies CASRRDLGDTQYF. J is TRBJ2-3 and V is TRBV27; possibly TRBD2 for D (6 bases). Germline-derived CDR1 and CDR2 are MNHEY and SMNVEV (reference sequence). This CDR3 has 13 amino acids. Trimming cost V 6 bases and J 5 bases, with 12 bases left between them.

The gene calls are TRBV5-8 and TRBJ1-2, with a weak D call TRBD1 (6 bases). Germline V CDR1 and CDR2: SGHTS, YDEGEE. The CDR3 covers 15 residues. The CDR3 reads CAAAARGPLPYGYTF. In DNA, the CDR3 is TGTGCAGCAGCGGCCAGGGGCCCCCTCCCCTATGGCTACACCTTC.

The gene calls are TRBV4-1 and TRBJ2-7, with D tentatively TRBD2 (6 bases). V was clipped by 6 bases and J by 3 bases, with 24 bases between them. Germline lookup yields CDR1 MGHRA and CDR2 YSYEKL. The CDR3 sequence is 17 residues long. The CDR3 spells CASRPIGGSGKNYEQYF. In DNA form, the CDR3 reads TGCGCCAGCAGACCCATCGGGGGTTCTGGCAAGAACTACGAGCAGTACTTC.

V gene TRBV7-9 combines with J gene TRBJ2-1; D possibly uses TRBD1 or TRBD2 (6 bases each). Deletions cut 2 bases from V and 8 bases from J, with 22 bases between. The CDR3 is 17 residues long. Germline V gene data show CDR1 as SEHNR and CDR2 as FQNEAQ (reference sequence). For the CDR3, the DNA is TGTGCCAGCAGCTTATTTAGTCCCCGGGAGACAGGCGATGAGCAGTTCTTC. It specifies CASSLFSPRETGDEQFF. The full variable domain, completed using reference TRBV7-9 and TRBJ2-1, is DTGVSQNPRHKITKRGQNVTFRCDPISEHNRLYWYRQTLGQGPEFLTYFQNEAQLEKSRLLSDRFSAERPKGSFSTLEIQRTEQGDSAMYLCASSLFSPRETGDEQFFGPGTRLTVL.

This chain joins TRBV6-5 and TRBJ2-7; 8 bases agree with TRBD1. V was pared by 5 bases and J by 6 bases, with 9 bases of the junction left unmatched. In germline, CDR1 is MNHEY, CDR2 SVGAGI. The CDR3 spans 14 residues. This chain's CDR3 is CASSQTGDLTEQYF. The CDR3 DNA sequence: TGTGCCAGCAGTCAGACAGGGGATTTAACCGAGCAGTACTTC.

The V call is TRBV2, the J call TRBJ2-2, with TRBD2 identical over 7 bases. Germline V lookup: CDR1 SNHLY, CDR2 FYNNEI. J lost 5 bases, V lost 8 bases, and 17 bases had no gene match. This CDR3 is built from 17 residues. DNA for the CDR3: TGTGCCAGCTCCCTTGAAAGGGCGGGAGCGGGAACCGGGGAGCTGTTTTTT. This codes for CASSLERAGAGTGELFF.

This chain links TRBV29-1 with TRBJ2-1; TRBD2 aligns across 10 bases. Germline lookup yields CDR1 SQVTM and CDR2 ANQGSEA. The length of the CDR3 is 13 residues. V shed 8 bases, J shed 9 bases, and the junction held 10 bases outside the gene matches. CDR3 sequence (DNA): TGCAGCTTTAAGCGGGAGGGTCGGAGTGAGCAGTTCTTC. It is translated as CSFKREGRSEQFF.

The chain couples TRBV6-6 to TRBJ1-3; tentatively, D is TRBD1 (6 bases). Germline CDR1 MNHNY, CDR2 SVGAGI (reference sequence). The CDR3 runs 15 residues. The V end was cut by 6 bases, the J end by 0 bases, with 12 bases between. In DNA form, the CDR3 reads TGTGCCAGCAGCCTACGACAGGTCTCTGGAAACACCATATATTTT. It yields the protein CASSLRQVSGNTIYF.

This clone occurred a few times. This CDR3 is CASRPQQGRGYGYTF. CDR3 nucleotide sequence: TGTGCCAGCAGACCACAACAGGGGAGAGGTTATGGCTACACCTTC. This chain joins TRBV27 and TRBJ1-2; 7 bases map to TRBD1. The CDR3 has 15 residues. CDR1 and CDR2 (germline): MNHEY, SMNVEV (reference sequence). V lost 6 bases to trimming and J lost 5 bases; unmatched junction nucleotides: 12.

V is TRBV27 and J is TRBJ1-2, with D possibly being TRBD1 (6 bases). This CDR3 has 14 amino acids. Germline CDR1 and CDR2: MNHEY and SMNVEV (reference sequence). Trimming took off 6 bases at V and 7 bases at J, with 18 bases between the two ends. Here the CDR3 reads CASSRGKGEGGYTF. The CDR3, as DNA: TGTGCCAGCAGCAGGGGAAAGGGAGAAGGTGGCTACACCTTC.

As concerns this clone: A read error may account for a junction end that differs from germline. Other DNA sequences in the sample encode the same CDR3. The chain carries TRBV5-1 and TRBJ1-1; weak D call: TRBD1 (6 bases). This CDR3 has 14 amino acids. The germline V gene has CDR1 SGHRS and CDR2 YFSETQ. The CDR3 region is CASRKQGEYTEAFF. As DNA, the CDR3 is TGCGCTAGCAGGAAACAGGGAGAATACACTGAAGCTTTCTTT.

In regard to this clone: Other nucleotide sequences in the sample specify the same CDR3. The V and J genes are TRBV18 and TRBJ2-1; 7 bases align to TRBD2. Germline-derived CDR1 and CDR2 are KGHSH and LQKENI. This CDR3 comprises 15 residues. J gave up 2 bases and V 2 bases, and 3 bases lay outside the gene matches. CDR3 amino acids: CASSPTSGTYNEQFF. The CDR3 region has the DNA TGTGCCAGCTCACCAACGAGCGGGACCTACAATGAGCAGTTCTTC.

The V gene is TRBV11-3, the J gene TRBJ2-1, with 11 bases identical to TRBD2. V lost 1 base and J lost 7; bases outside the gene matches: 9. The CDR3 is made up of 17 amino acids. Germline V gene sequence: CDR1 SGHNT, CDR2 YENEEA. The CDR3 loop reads CASSLGLLAGAKNEQFF. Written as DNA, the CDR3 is TGTGCCAGCAGCTTAGGCTTACTAGCGGGAGCTAAAAATGAGCAGTTCTTC.

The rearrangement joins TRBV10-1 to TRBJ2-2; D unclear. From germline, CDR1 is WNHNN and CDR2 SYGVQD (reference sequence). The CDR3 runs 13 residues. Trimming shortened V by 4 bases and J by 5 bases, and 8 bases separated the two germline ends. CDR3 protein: CASSAAWTGELFF. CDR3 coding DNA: TGCGCCAGCAGTGCAGCTTGGACCGGGGAGCTGTTTTTT.

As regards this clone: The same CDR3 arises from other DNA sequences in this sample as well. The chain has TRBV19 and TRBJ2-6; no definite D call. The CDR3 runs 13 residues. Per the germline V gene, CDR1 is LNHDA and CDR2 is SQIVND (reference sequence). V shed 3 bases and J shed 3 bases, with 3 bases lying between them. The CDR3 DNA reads TGTGCCAGTAGTATCAGTGGGGCCAACGTCCTGACTTTC. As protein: CASSISGANVLTF.